This note documents a single T cell receptor beta chain sequence. Its antigen is unidentified. This CDR3 is 13 amino acids long. Trimming removed 7 bases from V and 3 bases from J, with 14 bases in between. Per the germline V gene, CDR1 is SGHRS and CDR2 is YFSETQ. This specimen comes from a study of shared clonotypes between healthy human individuals. The repertoire was sequenced with immunoSEQ multiplex PCR; TCRdb's copy has only in-frame clones and lacks some. Among 450,000 to 500,000 clones listed, 70% to 80% were seen once. Whole-study results and caveats: The researchers took only blood, and tissue repertoires probably look different.

The sample taken for sequencing was PBMCs. The TCR was taken from a woman aged 35 to 49 in good health. Some clones in this sample may be carry-over from other donors' samples. V usage is TRBV5-1 and J usage is TRBJ2-7; either TRBD1 or TRBD2 may fit D (5 bases each). The CDR3 bases are TGCGCCAGCCACCGGGACCAATACTACGAGCAGTACTTC. Translating it yields CASHRDQYYEQYF.